The 28 T cell receptor beta chains below were found in one sample sequenced in a study of shared clonotypes between healthy human individuals. The data were produced by immunoSEQ multiplex PCR, yet TCRdb's version contains in-frame clones alone and is incomplete. The repertoire holds approximately 1.5 million clones, with 98% as singletons. The sample consisted of naive CD4+ T cells sorted from blood. Subset specified: CD45RA+ positively selected. These receptors were obtained from a man aged 30-40 years in good health.

This chain connects TRBV5-4 to TRBJ2-7, with TRBD1 as a possible D gene (6 bases). The CDR3 has 15 residues. The V gene lost 4 bases and the J gene lost 3 bases, with 17 bases spanning the gap. Per germline, CDR1 SGHNT and CDR2 YYREEE (reference sequence). The CDR3 here is CASSHGQPPVYEQYF. CDR3 in DNA: TGTGCCAGCAGCCACGGACAGCCACCCGTCTACGAGCAGTACTTC.

On this clone itself: The same CDR3 arises from other DNA sequences in this sample as well. The chain employs TRBV19 and TRBJ2-7; maybe TRBD2 (5 bases). The CDR3 covers 14 residues. V was pared by 2 bases and J by 1 base, with 9 bases between. Germline V gene sequence: CDR1 LNHDA, CDR2 SQIVND (reference sequence). The DNA for the CDR3 is TGTGCCAGTAGTATAAGCGACTATTCCTACGAGCAGTACTTC. This sequence encodes CASSISDYSYEQYF.

This clone was observed once. V and J are TRBV23-1 and TRBJ2-7; no definite D call. TRBV23-1 is placed among ORFs of uncertain function. The CDR3 runs to 16 residues. Trimming removed 0 bases at V and 1 base at J, with 13 bases between. In nucleotides, the CDR3 is TGCGCCAGCAGTCAATCGTGGAAGGATCGGTCCTACGAGCAGTACTTC. This sequence encodes CASSQSWKDRSYEQYF.

The chain couples TRBV6-6 to TRBJ1-5; D gene uncertain. V was clipped by 5 bases and J by 2 bases, with 13 bases between them. The CDR3 consists of 15 residues. CDR1 and CDR2 (germline): MNHNY, SVGAGI (reference sequence). The CDR3 spells CASSPRPVGNQPQHF. CDR3 DNA: TGTGCCAGCAGTCCTAGACCCGTAGGCAATCAGCCCCAGCATTTT.

The V and J genes are TRBV19 and TRBJ1-5; the D is unclear. CDR3 length equals 12 residues. The V end lost 7 bases, the J end lost 7 bases, and 11 bases lay between the germline ends. Germline CDR1 reads LNHDA; CDR2 reads SQIVND (reference sequence). CDR3 protein: CASTVGSQPQHF. CDR3 sequence (DNA): TGTGCCAGTACTGTGGGGAGCCAGCCCCAGCATTTT.

In this sample, this clone turned up once. V usage is TRBV6-5 and J usage is TRBJ1-1; D not resolved. This CDR3 is 15 amino acids long. Trimming pared 1 base from V and 2 bases from J, leaving 11 bases between. The V gene's germline CDR1 is MNHEY and CDR2 SVGAGI. In DNA form, the CDR3 reads TGTGCCAGCAGTTACTTTTCCACCTTTAACACTGAAGCTTTCTTT. This translates into CASSYFSTFNTEAFF.

The chain carries TRBV28 and TRBJ2-7; TRBD1 aligns across 9 bases. Germline V gives CDR1 MDHEN, CDR2 SYDVKM. CDR3 length equals 15 residues. J lost 4 bases, V lost 2 bases, and 6 bases had no gene match. In DNA, the CDR3 is TGTGCCAGCAGTTTACCCGACAGGGGGGGGTACGAGCAGTACTTC. Protein product: CASSLPDRGGYEQYF.

The chain links TRBV5-5 to TRBJ2-7; TRBD1 agrees at 10 bases. With 5 bases clipped from V and 4 bases from J, the junction kept 6 bases outside the gene matches. This CDR3 comprises 14 residues. From germline, CDR1 is SGHKS and CDR2 YYEKEE (reference sequence). CDR3 amino acids: CASSPGTGAYEQYF. CDR3 bases: TGTGCCAGCAGTCCCGGGACAGGGGCGTACGAGCAGTACTTC.

This sequence joins TRBV7-3 and TRBJ2-1; 7 nucleotides line up with TRBD1. The germline CDR1 and CDR2 sequences are SGHTA and FQGTGA. This CDR3 has 14 amino acids. The V gene end was trimmed by 5 bases and the J gene end by 5 bases; junction bases not matched to a gene: 6. In DNA form, the CDR3 reads TGTGCCAGCAGCCGACAGGGTATCCACAATGAGCAGTTCTTC. Amino acids: CASSRQGIHNEQFF.

The rearrangement links TRBV27 to TRBJ2-7; D might be TRBD1 or TRBD2, each matching 5 bases. V lost 4 bases and J 8 bases, leaving 18 bases between the germline ends. This CDR3 region has 14 residues. Germline CDR1 is MNHEY and CDR2 is SMNVEV (reference sequence). The CDR3, as DNA: TGTGCCAGCAGTTCCGGGACGGCGGCCCGTAAGCAGTACTTC. Its translation is CASSSGTAARKQYF.

The CDR3 reads CASSTSWRGELTGELFF. The DNA of the CDR3 is TGTGCCAGCAGTACTTCCTGGCGGGGAGAGTTAACCGGGGAGCTGTTTTTT. J is TRBJ2-2 and V is TRBV27, with D tentatively TRBD2 (6 bases). This CDR3 is built from 17 residues. Germline CDR1 MNHEY, CDR2 SMNVEV (reference sequence). V gave up 5 bases and J gave up 5 bases, with 21 bases separating them.

The chain couples TRBV19 to TRBJ2-7, with D hard to call. CDR3 size: 14 residues. The ends were cut back, 3 bases at V and 3 bases at J, with 12 bases in the middle. Germline V gives CDR1 LNHDA, CDR2 SQIVND (reference sequence). The CDR3 coding sequence is TGTGCCAGTAGTATGGGGTTGCGGAACTACGAGCAGTACTTC. Protein product: CASSMGLRNYEQYF.

The J gene is TRBJ1-4, the V gene TRBV9; possibly TRBD1 for D (5 bases). The CDR3 spans 15 residues. The germline V gene has CDR1 SGDLS and CDR2 YYNGEE. The germline V and J ends were trimmed by 6 bases and 4 bases, with 16 bases remaining between them. Written as DNA, the CDR3 is TGTGCCAGCACCAGAACGGGACTGATTAATGAAAAACTGTTTTTT. Translated, it gives CASTRTGLINEKLFF.

This sequence joins TRBV10-3 and TRBJ2-1; 9 nucleotides align to TRBD2. This CDR3 region has 13 residues. Germline values: CDR1 ENHRY, CDR2 SYGVKD. V lost 6 bases and J lost 6; bases outside the gene matches: 3. CDR3 nucleotide sequence: TGTGCCATCAGCGATAGCGGGAGCAATGAGCAGTTCTTC. It specifies CAISDSGSNEQFF.

The chain recombines TRBV9 with TRBJ2-5, with D perhaps matching TRBD1 or TRBD2 (5 bases each). V was shortened by 3 bases and J by 7 bases, with 13 bases between the two germline ends. Germline V gene sequence: CDR1 SGDLS, CDR2 YYNGEE. This CDR3 has 13 residues. CDR3 in amino acids: CASSAGHGGTQYF. The CDR3 bases are TGTGCCAGCAGCGCAGGACACGGAGGGACCCAGTACTTC.

The chain links TRBV25-1 to TRBJ2-7; weak D call: TRBD1 (5 bases). V dropped 4 bases and J dropped 6 bases, with 13 bases sitting between them. CDR3 size: 13 residues. From germline, CDR1 is MGHDK and CDR2 SYGVNS. The CDR3 DNA follows: TGTGCCAGCAGTGTAGGCAGGGCGAGCGAGCAGTACTTC. This sequence encodes CASSVGRASEQYF.

The chain uses TRBV7-8 and TRBJ1-2; D is uncertain. Trimming shortened V by 1 base and J by 4 bases, and 13 bases separated the two germline ends. The CDR3 length is 15 residues. CDR1 and CDR2 from the germline V gene are SGHVS and FQNEAQ. CDR3 sequence: CASSLGREGGYGYTF. DNA of the CDR3: TGTGCCAGCAGCTTAGGGAGGGAGGGCGGCTATGGCTACACCTTC.

CDR3 amino acids: CATSRQDRGSTDTQYF. In DNA form, the CDR3 reads TGTGCCACCAGCAGACAGGACAGGGGCAGCACAGATACGCAGTATTTT. The chain couples TRBV15 to TRBJ2-3; 9 bases line up with TRBD1. This CDR3 spans 16 amino acids. Germline V gives CDR1 LNHNV, CDR2 YYDKDF (reference sequence). Unmatched junction bases numbered 3, after V lost 2 bases and J lost 0 bases.

This clone appeared a single time. The CDR3 DNA is TGTGCCAGCAGCCCGCGCCTAGCGGGAGCGAACACCGGGGAGCTGTTTTTT. This translates into CASSPRLAGANTGELFF. The rearrangement joins TRBV9 to TRBJ2-2; 10 nucleotides line up with TRBD2. J was trimmed by 0 bases and V by 4 bases; bases with no gene match: 6. The germline V gene has CDR1 SGDLS and CDR2 YYNGEE. This CDR3 comprises 17 residues.

V usage is TRBV9 and J usage is TRBJ2-7, with 9 nucleotides matching TRBD1. Germline lookup yields CDR1 SGDLS and CDR2 YYNGEE. J gave up 6 bases and V 4 bases, and 5 bases lay outside the gene matches. This CDR3 contains 13 residues. In DNA form, the CDR3 reads TGTGCCAGCAGCCCCGAGGACAGGGGCGAGCAGTACTTC. Translating gives CASSPEDRGEQYF.

J is TRBJ2-3 and V is TRBV6-1, with 9 bases fitting TRBD1. After removal of 2 bases from V and 5 bases from J, the junction contained 5 bases not matched to a gene. CDR1 and CDR2 from the germline V gene are MNHNS and SASEGT. This CDR3 region has 15 residues. CDR3 coding DNA: TGTGCCAGCAGTGAATTGACAGGGGGAATAGATACGCAGTATTTT. It specifies CASSELTGGIDTQYF.

The chain couples TRBV5-4 to TRBJ2-3; no clear D. Looked up from germline, CDR1 is SGHNT and CDR2 is YYREEE (reference sequence). The length of the CDR3 is 14 residues. V was trimmed by 0 bases and J by 2 bases, leaving 7 bases between them. CDR3 residues: CASSLAEYTDTQYF. CDR3 bases: TGTGCCAGCAGCTTGGCCGAATACACAGATACGCAGTATTTT.

To note about this clone: This specimen includes other DNA sequences encoding the same CDR3. This sequence joins TRBV7-2 and TRBJ2-3; D remains unclear. Germline lookup yields CDR1 SGHTA and CDR2 FQGNSA. Trimming took off 1 base at V and 5 bases at J, with 4 bases between the two ends. The CDR3 is 12 residues long. The CDR3 DNA reads TGTGCCAGCAGCTTAGGATTAGATACGCAGTATTTT. Protein sequence: CASSLGLDTQYF.

This sequence joins TRBV6-6 and TRBJ1-2; no clear D gene. Germline V CDR1 and CDR2: MNHNY, SVGAGI (reference sequence). The length of the CDR3 is 8 residues. Trimming left V 7 bases short and J 10 bases short, with 4 bases between. CDR3 protein: CASTNYTF. CDR3 DNA: TGTGCCAGCACCAACTACACCTTC.

This sequence joins TRBV5-1 and TRBJ1-1; D perhaps matches TRBD1 (5 bases). Trimming removed 2 bases at V and 3 bases at J, with 11 bases between. The germline gives CDR1 SGHRS, CDR2 YFSETQ. The CDR3 extends over 14 amino acids. CDR3 loop: CASSFWMGDTEAFF. CDR3 bases: TGCGCCAGCAGCTTTTGGATGGGGGACACTGAAGCTTTCTTT.

The rearrangement uses TRBV7-9 and TRBJ2-6; D is ambiguous. Germline CDR1 is SEHNR and CDR2 is FQNEAQ (reference sequence). V lost 11 bases and J 4 bases, leaving 9 bases between the germline ends. The CDR3 has 12 amino acids. CDR3 nucleotide sequence: TGTGCCCCCTCTCCAGGGGCCAACGTCCTGACTTTC. Translation gives CAPSPGANVLTF.

The J gene is TRBJ1-2, the V gene TRBV5-4, with TRBD1 matching over 7 bases. Germline CDR1 and CDR2: SGHNT and YYREEE (reference sequence). The CDR3 loop spans 14 amino acids. V was clipped by 5 bases and J by 0 bases; unmatched bases: 4. In DNA, the CDR3 is TGTGCCAGCAGTTCGGGACAGACTAACTATGGCTACACCTTC. This sequence encodes CASSSGQTNYGYTF.

The CDR3 here is CASSLLGGRTETQYF. The CDR3 coding sequence is TGTGCCAGCAGCTTACTGGGGGGTCGAACTGAGACCCAGTACTTC. This chain connects TRBV11-2 to TRBJ2-5; tentatively, D is TRBD2 (6 bases). Trimming cost V 2 bases and J 5 bases, with 15 bases left between them. This CDR3 is 15 amino acids long. The V gene's germline CDR1 is SGHAT and CDR2 FQNNGV.